This T cell receptor beta chain was observed in a study of cytomegalovirus exposure and HLA in healthy donors. CDR1 is SQVTM, CDR2 ANQGSEA, per germline. The CDR3 length is 12 residues. Trimming removed 6 bases from V and 1 base from J, with 9 bases in between. The PCR contained 60 Vbeta and 13 Jbeta primers. TCRdb's table, derived via immunoSEQ multiplex PCR, lists solely in-frame clones and lacks some. Seen here are about 120,000 clones, roughly three quarters observed once, and the top ten hold 1.5% to 2%. Sequenced input: PBMCs. The clonotype was recovered from a woman aged 18-29 years in good health and CMV-seronegative. This chain links TRBV29-1 with TRBJ1-1; D is perhaps TRBD1 (6 bases). For the CDR3, the DNA is TGCAGCGTCAGGGGACCGAACACTGAAGCTTTCTTT. Translated: CSVRGPNTEAFF.